These 18 T cell receptor beta chains were sequenced from one sample in a study of CD8 T cells in Susac syndrome. Reverse transcription of roughly 0.45 to 1 ug RNA was performed with random hexamers. One entry per CDR3 protein, called by TCRdb with MiXCR from the immunoSEQ multiplex PCR reads. Among about 83,000 distinct CDR3 sequences, 96% were seen once, and the ten largest hold 0.41%. The specimen sequenced was CD8+ T cells from PBMCs. The receptor source for this set is a human donor with Susac syndrome.

The chain carries TRBV9 and TRBJ2-4, with no clear D. The CDR3 consists of 15 residues. Trimming pared 0 bases from V and 0 bases from J, leaving 7 bases between. Germline V CDR1 and CDR2: SGDLS, YYNGEE. CDR3 sequence (DNA): TGTGCCAGCAGCGTAGATAATATAGCCAAAAACATTCAGTACTTC. It translates to CASSVDNIAKNIQYF.

The chain joins TRBV24-1 to TRBJ2-5; 7 bases are a match to TRBD1. J gave up 5 bases and V 2 bases, and 19 bases lay outside the gene matches. The CDR3 sequence is 19 residues long. CDR1 is KGHDR and CDR2 is SFDVKD in the germline V gene. This CDR3 reads CATSDSTLRDSLGWETQYF. CDR3 nucleotide sequence: TGTGCCACCAGTGATTCGACGCTACGGGACAGTCTGGGGTGGGAGACCCAGTACTTC.

V is TRBV28 and J is TRBJ2-7, with TRBD1 matching 11 bases. The CDR3 has 14 residues. Germline loops: CDR1 MDHEN, CDR2 SYDVKM. V was clipped by 6 bases and J by 4 bases; unmatched bases: 5. The CDR3 protein is CASSPGQGAYEQYF. The CDR3 DNA sequence: TGTGCCAGCAGCCCTGGACAGGGGGCGTACGAGCAGTACTTC.

The chain is built from TRBV6-4 and TRBJ2-3, with D perhaps assigned TRBD1 or TRBD2 (6 bases each). There are 15 residues in the CDR3. The germline V gene has CDR1 MRHNA and CDR2 SNTAGT. Between the trimmed V and J ends, which lost 5 bases and 0 bases, there was a span of 12 bases. Here the CDR3 DNA reads TGTGCCAGCAGTAGAGGAGGGGGAAGCACAGATACGCAGTATTTT. This translates into CASSRGGGSTDTQYF.

V usage is TRBV25-1 and J usage is TRBJ2-7; D is unresolved. Per the germline V gene, CDR1 is MGHDK and CDR2 is SYGVNS. Trimming removed 8 bases from V and 1 base from J, with 6 bases in between. This CDR3 is built from 11 residues. The CDR3 nucleotides read TGTGCCAGCGGTAGTTCCTACGAGCAGTACGTC. It encodes CASGSSYEQYV.

The chain combines TRBV20-1 with TRBJ2-1; a possible D gene is TRBD2 (6 bases). The CDR3 is made up of 11 amino acids. In germline, CDR1 is DFQATT, CDR2 SNEGSKA (reference sequence). V dropped 3 bases and J dropped 6 bases, with 6 bases sitting between them. The CDR3 DNA sequence: TGCAGTGCTAGGGGGGGCAATGAGCAGTTCTTC. Encoded protein: CSARGGNEQFF.

CDR3 nucleotides: TGTGCCAGCAGCGTAGGAAACACTAAGAGGAGCGGCTACACCTTC. Its translation is CASSVGNTKRSGYTF. The rearrangement joins TRBV9 to TRBJ1-2, with D unresolved. The germline CDR1 and CDR2 sequences are SGDLS and YYNGEE. V was shortened by 0 bases and J by 8 bases, with 17 bases between the two germline ends. The CDR3 loop spans 15 amino acids.

J is TRBJ1-2 and V is TRBV3-1; 9 nucleotides agree with TRBD1. The V gene's germline CDR1 is LGHDT and CDR2 YNNKEL (reference sequence). This CDR3 comprises 13 residues. Trimming at V came to 4 bases and at J to 8 bases, leaving 5 bases not matched to a gene. The DNA for the CDR3 is TGTGCCAGCAGCCCACGGACAGGGGAAGGCTACACCTTC. Protein sequence: CASSPRTGEGYTF.

V and J are TRBV27 and TRBJ2-2; no clear D gene. CDR1 and CDR2 from the germline V gene are MNHEY and SMNVEV (reference sequence). The CDR3 consists of 12 residues. Trimming left V 0 bases short and J 6 bases short, with 2 bases between. In nucleotides, the CDR3 is TGTGCCAGCAGTTTATCGGCCGGGGAGCTGTTTTTT. It encodes CASSLSAGELFF.

The genes are TRBV15 and TRBJ2-7; 8 bases map to TRBD2. V lost 8 bases to trimming and J lost 6 bases; unmatched junction nucleotides: 6. Germline V CDR1 and CDR2: LNHNV, YYDKDF (reference sequence). The CDR3 is 12 residues long. The CDR3 nucleotides are TGTGCCACCGTCCAAACTAGCGGCGAGCAGTACTTC. Its protein product is CATVQTSGEQYF. The whole variable domain, filled in from reference TRBV15 and TRBJ2-7, reads DAMVIQNPRYQVTQFGKPVTLSCSQTLNHNVMYWYQQKSSQAPKLLFHYYDKDFNNEADTPDNFQSRRPNTSFCFLDIRSPGLGDTAMYLCATVQTSGEQYFGPGTRLTVT.

The V and J genes are TRBV15 and TRBJ2-1, with TRBD1 matching 11 bases. With V trimmed by 9 bases and J by 7 bases, 5 bases remained unmatched. The CDR3 has 13 amino acids. Germline V gives CDR1 LNHNV, CDR2 YYDKDF (reference sequence). This chain's CDR3 is CATLGQGANEQFF. The CDR3, as DNA: TGTGCCACTCTCGGACAGGGGGCAAATGAGCAGTTCTTC.

The chain is built from TRBV25-1 and TRBJ2-3; the match to TRBD2 covers 7 bases. Germline CDR1 MGHDK, CDR2 SYGVNS. The junction had 6 bases not matched to a gene; V was cut back by 1 base and J by 2 bases. There are 16 residues in the CDR3. The chain's CDR3 is CASSEWAGRDTDTQYF. The CDR3 DNA follows: TGTGCCAGCAGTGAATGGGCAGGGAGGGACACAGATACGCAGTATTTT. Supplemented by reference TRBV25-1 and TRBJ2-3, the full variable domain reads EADIYQTPRYLVIGTGKKITLECSQTMGHDKMYWYQQDPGMELHLIHYSYGVNSTEKGDLSSESTVSRIRTEHFPLTLESARPSHTSQYLCASSEWAGRDTDTQYFGPGTRLTVL.

The chain joins TRBV28 to TRBJ2-1; D possibly corresponds to TRBD2 (5 bases). Between the trimmed V and J ends, which lost 7 bases and 5 bases, there was a span of 21 bases. The CDR3 sequence is 16 residues long. The germline CDR1 and CDR2 sequences are MDHEN and SYDVKM. CDR3 nucleotides: TGTGCCAGCACTCTTAACCCGGCTAGCTACAACAATGAGCAGTTCTTC. Encoded protein: CASTLNPASYNNEQFF.

This chain uses TRBV18 with TRBJ2-1, with TRBD2 identical over 7 bases. The CDR3 loop spans 16 amino acids. Germline loops: CDR1 KGHSH, CDR2 LQKENI. V was clipped by 4 bases and J by 2 bases; unmatched bases: 8. This CDR3 reads CASSLFGTTPYNEQFF. The CDR3 nucleotides read TGTGCCAGCTCACTCTTCGGGACTACTCCCTACAATGAGCAGTTCTTC.

The V call is TRBV9, the J call TRBJ2-5, with D perhaps matching TRBD2 (5 bases). V gave up 2 bases and J gave up 5 bases, with 13 bases separating them. CDR1 is SGDLS, CDR2 YYNGEE, per germline. The CDR3 runs to 14 residues. The CDR3 nucleotides are TGTGCCAGCAGCGTCGATGGGAGCGTGGAGACCCAGTACTTC. Protein: CASSVDGSVETQYF.

The chain has TRBV2 and TRBJ2-7; 7 bases agree with TRBD1. With 7 bases clipped from V and 5 bases from J, the junction kept 14 bases outside the gene matches. The CDR3 loop spans 15 amino acids. Germline V gene lookup returns CDR1 SNHLY and CDR2 FYNNEI. CDR3 sequence: CASTLETGMINEQYF. The DNA for the CDR3 is TGTGCCAGCACTTTAGAGACAGGGATGATCAACGAGCAGTACTTC.

This chain connects TRBV11-2 to TRBJ2-3; no firm D call. Germline V gene data show CDR1 as SGHAT and CDR2 as FQNNGV. Trimming cost V 1 base and J 5 bases, with 1 base left between them. The CDR3 has 11 residues. The CDR3 reads CASSLGDTQYF. CDR3 sequence (DNA): TGTGCCAGCAGCTTAGGAGATACGCAGTATTTT. The full variable domain, completed using reference TRBV11-2 and TRBJ2-3, is EAGVAQSPRYKIIEKRQSVAFWCNPISGHATLYWYQQILGQGPKLLIQFQNNGVVDDSQLPKDRFSAERLKGVDSTLKIQPAKLEDSAVYLCASSLGDTQYFGPGTRLTVL.

The CDR3 bases are TGCAGCGTGGTGCCGGGACAGGGGGCCGGGGAGCTGTTTTTT. Translating gives CSVVPGQGAGELFF. J is TRBJ2-2 and V is TRBV29-1; TRBD1 aligns across 11 bases. Trimming cost V 6 bases and J 6 bases; bases outside gene matches: 6. The CDR3 has 14 residues. The germline V gene has CDR1 SQVTM and CDR2 ANQGSEA.